The clone carrying this TCR beta chain was seen only a few times. This sample was included in a study of blood T cell repertoires in COVID-19. CDR1 is SGHVS and CDR2 is FNYEAQ in the germline V gene. The CDR3 has 13 residues. V lost 3 bases and J 5 bases, leaving 11 bases between the germline ends. Data came from immunoSEQ multiplex PCR; TCRdb stores just in-frame clones and leaves some out. This table holds approximately 90,000 clones, roughly 80% found once. The sequence was obtained from a human donor in a cohort sampled during active COVID-19. The specimen was peripheral blood. The rearrangement joins TRBV7-6 to TRBJ2-7; a possible D gene is TRBD1 (6 bases). CDR3 sequence: CASSFQGTNEQYF. The CDR3 DNA is TGTGCCAGCAGCTTCCAGGGGACCAACGAGCAGTACTTC.